This entry lists 31 T cell receptor beta chains sequenced from one sample in a study of blood T cell repertoires in COVID-19. This table comes from immunoSEQ multiplex PCR, and its TCRdb copy is limited to in-frame clones, with some not included. The table includes over 150,000 clones, less than 85% detected once. Sequencing was performed on peripheral blood. Source of these receptors: a woman aged 45-65 years with acute or convalescent COVID-19.

Only one count was recorded for this clone. This sequence joins TRBV5-6 and TRBJ2-5; perhaps TRBD1 as D (6 bases). Germline CDR1 is SGHDT and CDR2 is YYEEEE. CDR3 length: 14 amino acids. The V end lost 5 bases, the J end lost 6 bases, and 17 bases lay between the germline ends. Here the CDR3 reads CASSPGVVVKTQYF. In DNA form, the CDR3 reads TGTGCCAGCAGTCCAGGGGTAGTGGTAAAGACCCAGTACTTC.

This chain links TRBV28 with TRBJ2-2; D is undetermined. Germline lookup yields CDR1 MDHEN and CDR2 SYDVKM. CDR3 size: 13 residues. V shed 5 bases and J shed 4 bases, with 8 bases lying between them. The CDR3 DNA follows: TGTGCCAGCAGTCTAACCCCCACCGGGGAGCTGTTTTTT. Protein product: CASSLTPTGELFF.

This CDR3 is CASSSPAGGSYEQYF. The CDR3 nucleotides are TGTGCCAGCTCCTCTCCAGCGGGAGGATCCTACGAGCAGTACTTC. The rearrangement uses TRBV28 and TRBJ2-7; 9 positions agree with TRBD2. This CDR3 spans 15 amino acids. Trimming removed 8 bases from V and 1 base from J; junction bases left unmatched: 9. Looked up from germline, CDR1 is MDHEN and CDR2 is SYDVKM.

The V gene is TRBV6-5, the J gene TRBJ1-4, with 7 bases identical to TRBD1. The V and J ends lost 5 bases and 3 bases, in that order; junction bases with no gene match: 6. This CDR3 contains 15 residues. Germline V gene data show CDR1 as MNHEY and CDR2 as SVGAGI. CDR3 protein: CASSRLQGANEKLFF. CDR3 sequence (DNA): TGTGCCAGCAGTCGTCTCCAGGGGGCTAATGAAAAACTGTTTTTT.

J is TRBJ1-2 and V is TRBV15; D may be TRBD1 (5 bases). Per the germline V gene, CDR1 is LNHNV and CDR2 is YYDKDF (reference sequence). The CDR3 sequence is 13 residues long. V was trimmed by 0 bases and J by 6 bases, leaving 8 bases between them. The CDR3 reads CATSRDRGDGYTF. As DNA, the CDR3 is TGTGCCACCAGCAGAGATAGGGGTGATGGCTACACCTTC.

Comments on this clone: Other DNA sequences in this sample translate to the same CDR3. This chain connects TRBV6-5 to TRBJ1-6; D ambiguous. Trimming stripped 3 bases from V and 9 bases from J, with 6 bases between. Germline V lookup: CDR1 MNHEY, CDR2 SVGAGI. This CDR3 is built from 12 residues. CDR3 in DNA: TGTGCCAGCAGTTATCGCGGTTCACCCCTCCACTTT. As protein: CASSYRGSPLHF.

The chain employs TRBV4-3 and TRBJ1-5, with D possibly matching TRBD1 (5 bases). The CDR3 totals 16 residues. Germline V CDR1 and CDR2: LGHNA, YSLEER. Trimming removed 0 bases at V and 4 bases at J, with 13 bases between. CDR3: CASSQDGPGRNQPQHF. CDR3 nucleotides: TGCGCCAGCAGCCAAGATGGGCCAGGGCGGAATCAGCCCCAGCATTTT.

V usage is TRBV30 and J usage is TRBJ1-2, with D hard to call. The ends were cut back, 8 bases at V and 7 bases at J, with 17 bases in the middle. Per the germline V gene, CDR1 is GTSNPN and CDR2 is SVGIG (reference sequence). There are 12 residues in the CDR3. CDR3 bases: TGTGCCACTCACGGGCCGGGAGGTGGCTACACCTTC. This encodes CATHGPGGGYTF.

The V call is TRBV6-5, the J call TRBJ2-7; 7 nucleotides align to TRBD1. Germline V gene data show CDR1 as MNHEY and CDR2 as SVGAGI. V lost 9 bases to trimming and J lost 4 bases; unmatched junction nucleotides: 9. The CDR3 is made up of 13 amino acids. The DNA of the CDR3 is TGTGCCAGTAAACCGGGACAGTCATACGAGCAGTACTTC. Protein product: CASKPGQSYEQYF.

V gene TRBV19 combines with J gene TRBJ1-2; weak D call: TRBD1 (5 bases). V shed 3 bases and J shed 8 bases, with 10 bases lying between them. CDR1 LNHDA and CDR2 SQIVND come from the germline V gene (reference sequence). The CDR3 covers 12 residues. The CDR3 sequence is CASSMSQGGYTF. CDR3 bases: TGTGCCAGTAGTATGTCTCAGGGAGGCTACACCTTC.

CDR3 in amino acids: CASSSSGGTYNEQFF. CDR3 nucleotides: TGCGCCAGCAGCTCATCGGGGGGAACCTACAATGAGCAGTTCTTC. The chain links TRBV5-1 to TRBJ2-1; 7 bases align to TRBD2. The CDR3 sequence is 15 residues long. Looked up from germline, CDR1 is SGHRS and CDR2 is YFSETQ. With 3 bases clipped from V and 2 bases from J, the junction kept 5 bases outside the gene matches.

The rearrangement uses TRBV6-6 and TRBJ1-2, with D possibly being TRBD1 (5 bases). The V gene lost 7 bases and the J gene lost 4 bases, with 16 bases spanning the gap. Germline CDR1 MNHNY, CDR2 SVGAGI (reference sequence). CDR3 length: 14 amino acids. DNA of the CDR3: TGTGCCAGCATAAGCGGGGGAACACTCTATGGCTACACCTTC. Residues: CASISGGTLYGYTF.

The chain uses TRBV2 and TRBJ1-2; weak D call: TRBD1 (6 bases). CDR3 length: 16 amino acids. Germline V gene sequence: CDR1 SNHLY, CDR2 FYNNEI. V dropped 7 bases and J dropped 4 bases, with 22 bases sitting between them. The DNA for the CDR3 is TGTGCCAGCACCCCTTCCGAGCGGGGAGGGGGCTATGGCTACACCTTC. It encodes CASTPSERGGGYGYTF.

This chain joins TRBV3-1 (or the pseudogene TRBV3-2) and TRBJ1-1, with D possibly being TRBD1 (5 bases). From germline, CDR1 is LGHDT and CDR2 YNNKEL (reference sequence). CDR3 length equals 14 residues. The V gene lost 1 base and the J gene lost 4 bases, with 10 bases spanning the gap. The CDR3 loop is CASSQVRGGTEAFF. As DNA, the CDR3 is TGTGCCAGCAGCCAAGTTAGGGGTGGCACTGAAGCTTTCTTT.

This clone occurred a few times. This chain connects TRBV4-3 to TRBJ2-2; 7 bases match TRBD2. Looked up from germline, CDR1 is LGHNA and CDR2 is YSLEER. The CDR3 length is 14 residues. V trimming: 3 bases; J trimming: 6 bases; junction bases outside the gene matches: 4. Written as DNA, the CDR3 is TGCGCCAGCAGCCATGCAACTAGCGCCGGGGAGCTGTTTTTT. Its translation is CASSHATSAGELFF.

This sequence joins TRBV7-6 and TRBJ1-1, with unresolved D. Trimming removed 1 base from V and 0 bases from J, with 6 bases in between. Germline CDR1 SGHVS, CDR2 FNYEAQ. The CDR3 extends over 14 amino acids. Here the CDR3 reads CASSLESMNTEAFF. The CDR3 DNA reads as TGTGCCAGCAGCTTAGAATCCATGAACACTGAAGCTTTCTTT.

The rearrangement joins TRBV5-1 to TRBJ1-3, with TRBD1 identical over 8 bases. The CDR3 totals 14 residues. V dropped 3 bases and J dropped 4; count of bases not matched to a gene: 3. Per the germline V gene, CDR1 is SGHRS and CDR2 is YFSETQ. The CDR3 here is CASSWDRTGNTIYF. CDR3 sequence (DNA): TGCGCCAGCAGCTGGGACAGGACGGGAAACACCATATATTTT.

The chain carries TRBV6-5 and TRBJ2-1; D unclear. Germline CDR1 MNHEY, CDR2 SVGAGI. Trimming took 0 bases from V and 9 from J, leaving 6 bases between them. This CDR3 has 12 amino acids. The CDR3 spells CASSYSTGEQFF. For the CDR3, the DNA is TGTGCCAGCAGTTACTCGACTGGTGAGCAGTTCTTC.

This clone was found a few times. The chain is built from TRBV5-6 and TRBJ2-7; TRBD1 aligns across 9 bases. V shed 4 bases and J 6 bases; nucleotides not matched to a gene: 11. Per the germline V gene, CDR1 is SGHDT and CDR2 is YYEEEE. The CDR3 is 15 residues long. The CDR3 spells CASSQDRGSRGEQYF. Written as DNA, the CDR3 is TGTGCCAGCAGCCAGGACAGGGGCTCCAGGGGCGAGCAGTACTTC.

V gene TRBV12-3 or TRBV12-4 combines with J gene TRBJ2-5; no clear D. This CDR3 spans 12 amino acids. The germline V and J ends were trimmed by 2 bases and 5 bases, with 6 bases remaining between them. The CDR3 DNA is TGTGCCAGCAGTTTACGGGTGGAGACCCAGTACTTC. Its translation: CASSLRVETQYF.

This clone occurred once. V gene TRBV30 combines with J gene TRBJ1-5; perhaps TRBD1 as D (6 bases). This CDR3 spans 13 amino acids. Trimming took 7 bases from V and 6 from J, leaving 16 bases between them. Germline V gives CDR1 GTSNPN, CDR2 SVGIG (reference sequence). The CDR3 sequence is CASSTGPLQPQHF. The DNA for the CDR3 is TGTGCCTCCTCAACAGGGCCTCTTCAGCCCCAGCATTTT.

This rearrangement joins TRBV7-2 to TRBJ2-5, with 10 positions matching TRBD2. With 6 bases clipped from V and 4 bases from J, the junction kept 5 bases outside the gene matches. The CDR3 length is 14 residues. Germline CDR1 and CDR2: SGHTA and FQGNSA. The DNA for the CDR3 is TGTGCCAGCAGTATCGCTAGCGGGAGAGAGACCCAGTACTTC. Its translation is CASSIASGRETQYF.

The chain has TRBV24-1 and TRBJ2-7, with 9 nucleotides matching TRBD1. The V segment lost 4 bases and the J segment 4 bases; nucleotides outside the gene matches: 10. The CDR3 is 16 residues long. Germline V gene sequence: CDR1 KGHDR, CDR2 SFDVKD. The CDR3 DNA reads TGTGCCACCAGTGACCCCGCGAGGACAGGGGCATACGAGCAGTACTTC. Translating it yields CATSDPARTGAYEQYF.

V usage is TRBV28 and J usage is TRBJ2-7, with D possibly matching TRBD1 (5 bases). Germline V gene lookup returns CDR1 MDHEN and CDR2 SYDVKM. The CDR3 is 15 residues long. V shed 1 base and J shed 1 base, with 11 bases lying between them. The CDR3 spells CASSLSQDSSYEQYF. DNA for the CDR3: TGTGCCAGCAGTTTATCACAGGATTCTTCCTACGAGCAGTACTTC. The full variable domain, with the rest looked up from reference TRBV28 and TRBJ2-7, is DVKVTQSSRYLVKRTGEKVFLECVQDMDHENMFWYRQDPGLGLRLIYFSYDVKMKEKGDIPEGYSVSREKKERFSLILESASTNQTSMYLCASSLSQDSSYEQYFGPGTRLTVT.

This chain uses TRBV13 with TRBJ1-1; 8 bases agree with TRBD1. This CDR3 has 12 amino acids. The J segment lost 7 bases and the V segment lost 3 bases, leaving 1 base of the junction unmatched. CDR1 PRHDT and CDR2 FYEKMQ come from the germline V gene (reference sequence). The CDR3 is CASSFRGLEAFF. The CDR3 DNA reads TGTGCCAGCAGCTTCAGGGGGCTTGAAGCTTTCTTT. Supplemented by reference TRBV13 and TRBJ1-1, the full variable domain reads AAGVIQSPRHLIKEKRETATLKCYPIPRHDTVYWYQQGPGQDPQFLISFYEKMQSDKGSIPDRFSAQQFSDYHSELNMSSLELGDSALYFCASSFRGLEAFFGQGTRLTVV.

The rearrangement uses TRBV19 and TRBJ2-4; D not certain. V lost 3 bases, J lost 0 bases, and 6 bases lay in between. Germline V lookup: CDR1 LNHDA, CDR2 SQIVND (reference sequence). The CDR3 runs to 14 residues. DNA of the CDR3: TGTGCCAGTAGTATTACAGTAGCCAAAAACATTCAGTACTTC. Residues: CASSITVAKNIQYF. The complete variable domain, with remaining parts taken from reference TRBV19 and TRBJ2-4, reads DGGITQSPKYLFRKEGQNVTLSCEQNLNHDAMYWYRQDPGQGLRLIYYSQIVNDFQKGDIAEGYSVSREKKESFPLTVTSAQKNPTAFYLCASSITVAKNIQYFGAGTRLSVL.

The chain carries TRBV3-1 (or the pseudogene TRBV3-2) and TRBJ2-7; D gene unclear. CDR1 and CDR2 (germline): LGHDT, YNNKEL (reference sequence). Trimming left V 0 bases short and J 5 bases short, with 11 bases between. This CDR3 has 14 amino acids. This CDR3 is CASSQDALKHEQYF. For the CDR3, the DNA is TGTGCCAGCAGCCAAGATGCCCTAAAGCACGAGCAGTACTTC.

V is TRBV5-4 and J is TRBJ2-4, with TRBD2 matching 7 bases. CDR3 length equals 12 residues. CDR1 and CDR2 (germline): SGHNT, YYREEE (reference sequence). V shed 3 bases, J shed 6 bases, and the junction held 0 bases outside the gene matches. The CDR3 is CASSSGGNIQYF. The DNA for the CDR3 is TGTGCCAGCAGCTCGGGGGGAAACATTCAGTACTTC.

This clone occurred a few times. The chain employs TRBV10-3 and TRBJ2-5; 9 nucleotides line up with TRBD2. Germline CDR1 ENHRY, CDR2 SYGVKD. V was pared by 9 bases and J by 5 bases, with 7 bases of the junction left unmatched. This CDR3 is built from 13 residues. The CDR3 here is CAMGSGSWETQYF. In DNA form, the CDR3 reads TGTGCCATGGGTAGCGGGAGCTGGGAGACCCAGTACTTC.

The chain carries TRBV10-3 and TRBJ2-7, with a possible D match to TRBD2 (5 bases). The V end was cut by 3 bases, the J end by 5 bases, with 14 bases between. CDR3 size: 14 residues. The germline gives CDR1 ENHRY, CDR2 SYGVKD. DNA of the CDR3: TGTGCCATCAGTGAAGAGGGTATAGTCCACGAGCAGTACTTC. This codes for CAISEEGIVHEQYF.

J is TRBJ1-3 and V is TRBV5-1; no reliable D call. V was pared by 0 bases and J by 4 bases, with 11 bases between. The length of the CDR3 is 15 residues. Germline CDR1 reads SGHRS; CDR2 reads YFSETQ. The CDR3 DNA follows: TGCGCCAGCAGCTTGGCCGGCAGGCCGGGAAACACCATATATTTT. It codes for CASSLAGRPGNTIYF.